Given below is one T cell receptor beta chain in context. These data are taken from a study of blood T cell repertoires in COVID-19. Overall study context: Samples representing acute and convalescent COVID-19 were sourced from the United States, Italy and Spain.

Authors' processing steps: Reference gene primer amplification in the assay estimated nucleated cell counts. Only in-frame clones appear in the TCRdb table, and some are missing; sequencing was by immunoSEQ multiplex PCR. V, J and clone size are those of that table, while D and trimming were read from the DNA. Here the sample spans a few hundred thousand clones, more than 70% being singletons. J gave up 5 bases and V 0 bases, and 6 bases lay outside the gene matches. The CDR3 spans 15 residues. Germline V gene sequence: CDR1 SGHRS, CDR2 YFSETQ. The sequence was collected from a young woman who had been exposed to COVID-19. Sequencing used PBMCs or T cells enriched from blood (not recorded which). The chain is built from TRBV5-1 and TRBJ2-3; TRBD2 aligns across 7 bases. The CDR3 DNA sequence: TGCGCCAGCAGCTTGGGAGCGGGGAAAGGAGATACGCAGTATTTT. Protein: CASSLGAGKGDTQYF.